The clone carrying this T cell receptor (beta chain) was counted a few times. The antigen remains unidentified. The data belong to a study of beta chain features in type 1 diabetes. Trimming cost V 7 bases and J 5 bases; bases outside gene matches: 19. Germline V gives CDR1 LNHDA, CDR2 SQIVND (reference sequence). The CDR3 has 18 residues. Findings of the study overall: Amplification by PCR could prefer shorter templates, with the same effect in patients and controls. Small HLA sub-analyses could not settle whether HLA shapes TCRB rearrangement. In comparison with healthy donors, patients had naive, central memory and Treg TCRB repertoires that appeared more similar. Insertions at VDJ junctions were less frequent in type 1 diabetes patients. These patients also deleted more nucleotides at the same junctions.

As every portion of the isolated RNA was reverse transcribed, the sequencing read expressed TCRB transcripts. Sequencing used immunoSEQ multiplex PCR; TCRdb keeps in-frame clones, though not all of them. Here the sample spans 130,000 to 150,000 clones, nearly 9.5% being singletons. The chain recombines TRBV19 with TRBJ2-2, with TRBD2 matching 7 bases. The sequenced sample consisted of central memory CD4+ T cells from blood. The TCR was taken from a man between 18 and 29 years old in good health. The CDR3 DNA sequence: TGTGCCAGTAATTTCCTTGGCGGGGGTTTCCGAAGGACCGGGGAGCTGTTTTTT. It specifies CASNFLGGGFRRTGELFF.